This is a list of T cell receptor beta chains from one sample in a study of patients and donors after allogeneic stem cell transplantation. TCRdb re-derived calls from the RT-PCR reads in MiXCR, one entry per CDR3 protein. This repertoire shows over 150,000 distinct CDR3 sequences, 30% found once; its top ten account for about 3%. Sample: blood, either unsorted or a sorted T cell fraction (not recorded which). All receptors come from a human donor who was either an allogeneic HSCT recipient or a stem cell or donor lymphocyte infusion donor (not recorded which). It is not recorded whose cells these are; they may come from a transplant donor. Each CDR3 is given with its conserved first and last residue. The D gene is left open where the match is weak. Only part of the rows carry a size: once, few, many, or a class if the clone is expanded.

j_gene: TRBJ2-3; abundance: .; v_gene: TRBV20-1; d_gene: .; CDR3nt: TGCAGTGCTAGAGATCCCGTCAGGGGCACAGATACGCAGTATTTT; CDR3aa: CSARDPVRGTDTQYF
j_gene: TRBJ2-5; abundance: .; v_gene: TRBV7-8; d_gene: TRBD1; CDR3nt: TGTGCCAGCAGCTTAGGAGTGGGACAGCAAGAGACCCAGTACTTC; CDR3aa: CASSLGVGQQETQYF
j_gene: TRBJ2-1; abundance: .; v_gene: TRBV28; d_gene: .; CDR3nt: TGTGCCAGCAGCGGTCGAAATGAGCAGTTCTTC; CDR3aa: CASSGRNEQFF
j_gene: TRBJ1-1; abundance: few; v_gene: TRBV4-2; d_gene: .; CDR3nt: TGTGCCAGCAGCCAAGAGGGCAGGCGGGGGAACACTGAAGCTTTCTTT; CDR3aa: CASSQEGRRGNTEAFF
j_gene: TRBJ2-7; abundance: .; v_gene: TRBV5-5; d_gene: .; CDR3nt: TGTGCCAGCAGCTTCATGTACGAGCAGTACTTC; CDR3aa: CASSFMYEQYF
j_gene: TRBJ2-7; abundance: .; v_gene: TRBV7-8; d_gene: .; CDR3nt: TGTGCCAGCAGCCTTCAGGGCTTGGGCGAGCAGTACTTC; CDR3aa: CASSLQGLGEQYF
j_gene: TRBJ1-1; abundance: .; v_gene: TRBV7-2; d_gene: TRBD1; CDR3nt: TGTGCCAGCAGCTTAGGTGACAGGGTGTGGTCTGAAGCTTTCTTT; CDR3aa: CASSLGDRVWSEAFF
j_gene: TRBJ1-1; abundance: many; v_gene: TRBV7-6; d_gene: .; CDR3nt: TGTGCCAGCAGCTCGGTTTTCACTGAAGCTTTCTTT; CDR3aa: CASSSVFTEAFF
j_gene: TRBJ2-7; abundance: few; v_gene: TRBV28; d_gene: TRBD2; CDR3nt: TGTGCCAGCAGTCCTTTAGCGGGAGTGGGTAGCGAGCAGTACTTC; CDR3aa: CASSPLAGVGSEQYF
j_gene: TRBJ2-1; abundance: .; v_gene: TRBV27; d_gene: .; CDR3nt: TGTGCCAGCAGTTTATACTGGACAGTCAGCTACAATGAGCAGTTCTTC; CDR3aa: CASSLYWTVSYNEQFF
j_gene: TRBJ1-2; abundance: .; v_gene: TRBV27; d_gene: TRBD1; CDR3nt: TGTGCCAGCAGCCCATACAGGGGGCGCGGCTACACCTTC; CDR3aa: CASSPYRGRGYTF
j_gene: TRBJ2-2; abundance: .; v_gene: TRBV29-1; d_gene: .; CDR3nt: TGCAGCGTTGAAGGTTCCAGGGAATCCACCGGGGAGCTGTTTTTT; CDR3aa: CSVEGSRESTGELFF
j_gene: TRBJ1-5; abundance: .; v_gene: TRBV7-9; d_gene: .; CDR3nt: TGTGCCAGCAGCCCCCGGGACCTCAATCAGCCCCAGCATTTT; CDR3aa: CASSPRDLNQPQHF
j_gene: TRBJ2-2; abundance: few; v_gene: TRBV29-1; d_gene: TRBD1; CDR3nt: TGCAGCGTTGAAGGGACAGGGCTCACCGGGGAGCTGTTTTTT; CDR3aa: CSVEGTGLTGELFF
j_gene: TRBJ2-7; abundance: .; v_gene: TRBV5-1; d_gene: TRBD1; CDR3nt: TGCGCCAGTGGACAGGGGGCGAATTACGAGCAGTACTTC; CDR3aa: CASGQGANYEQYF
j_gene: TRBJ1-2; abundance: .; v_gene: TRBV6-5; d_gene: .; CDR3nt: TGTGCCAGCAGTTACTCGGGTATGGCCAGGCTTAACTATGGCTACACCTTC; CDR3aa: CASSYSGMARLNYGYTF
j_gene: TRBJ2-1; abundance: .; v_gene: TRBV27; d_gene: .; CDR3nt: TGTGCCAGCAGTTTTGGGACGGTCTTCAATGAGCAGTTCTTC; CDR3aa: CASSFGTVFNEQFF
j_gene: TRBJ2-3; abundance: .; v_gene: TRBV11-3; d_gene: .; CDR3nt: TGTGCCAGCAGCTTAGACGCGATCACAGATACGCAGTATTTT; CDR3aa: CASSLDAITDTQYF
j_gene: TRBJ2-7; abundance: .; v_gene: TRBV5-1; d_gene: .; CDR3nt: TGCGCCAGCAGCTTGCGGGACCTGATTTTCTACGAGCAGTACTTC; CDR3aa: CASSLRDLIFYEQYF
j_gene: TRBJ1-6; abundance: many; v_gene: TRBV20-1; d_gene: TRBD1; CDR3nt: TGCAGGCCGAGTGCGTCAGGGGGTAATTCACCCCTCCACTTT; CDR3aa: CRPSASGGNSPLHF
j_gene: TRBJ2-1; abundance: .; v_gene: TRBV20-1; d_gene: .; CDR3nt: TGCAGTGCACTCTACAATGAGCAGTTCTTC; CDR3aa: CSALYNEQFF
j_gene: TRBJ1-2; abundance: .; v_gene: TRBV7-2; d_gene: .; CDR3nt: TGTGCCAGCAGCTTAGTAGAGGGGATCTATGGCTACACCTTC; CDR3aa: CASSLVEGIYGYTF